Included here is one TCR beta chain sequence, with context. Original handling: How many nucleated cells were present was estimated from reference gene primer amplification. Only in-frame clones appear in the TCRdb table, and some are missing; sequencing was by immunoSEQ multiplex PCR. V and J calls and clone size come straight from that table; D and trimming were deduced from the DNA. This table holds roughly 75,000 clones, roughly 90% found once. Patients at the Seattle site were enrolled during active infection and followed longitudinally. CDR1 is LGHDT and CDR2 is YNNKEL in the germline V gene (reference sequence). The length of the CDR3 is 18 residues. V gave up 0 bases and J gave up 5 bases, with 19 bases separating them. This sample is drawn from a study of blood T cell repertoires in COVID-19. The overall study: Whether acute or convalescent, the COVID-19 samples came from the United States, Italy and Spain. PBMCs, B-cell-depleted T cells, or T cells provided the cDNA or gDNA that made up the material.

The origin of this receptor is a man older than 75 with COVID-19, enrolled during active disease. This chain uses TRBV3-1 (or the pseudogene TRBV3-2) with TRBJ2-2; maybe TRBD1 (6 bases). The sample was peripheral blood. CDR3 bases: TGTGCCAGCAGCCAAGAGATGGCAGGGGAAGAGAGGACCGGGGAGCTGTTTTTT. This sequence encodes CASSQEMAGEERTGELFF.